Each of the 10 T cell receptor beta chains below was sequenced from the same sample in a study of technical replicates of blood from several donors. Sequenced by immunoSEQ multiplex PCR; TCRdb stores in-frame clones only, minus some. There are about 82,000 clones in the sample; about 91% occur only once, and roughly 0.4% lies in the top ten. Source material: T cells isolated from PBMCs. All receptors come from a human donor in good health.

The chain recombines TRBV13 with TRBJ2-1; D uncertain. Trimming stripped 2 bases from V and 6 bases from J, with 11 bases between. The CDR3 is 14 amino acids. Germline V gene sequence: CDR1 PRHDT, CDR2 FYEKMQ (reference sequence). The DNA of the CDR3 is TGTGCCAGCAGCTTAATAAGTGGTAGCAATGAGCAGTTCTTC. It codes for CASSLISGSNEQFF. The full variable domain, with the rest looked up from reference TRBV13 and TRBJ2-1, is AAGVIQSPRHLIKEKRETATLKCYPIPRHDTVYWYQQGPGQDPQFLISFYEKMQSDKGSIPDRFSAQQFSDYHSELNMSSLELGDSALYFCASSLISGSNEQFFGPGTRLTVL.

The chain links TRBV6-5 to TRBJ2-3, with 8 bases lining up with TRBD1. V was clipped by 0 bases and J by 0 bases; unmatched bases: 2. The V gene's germline CDR1 is MNHEY and CDR2 SVGAGI. The CDR3 spans 16 residues. The DNA for the CDR3 is TGTGCCAGCAGTTACTCTAACAGGGGGAGCACAGATACGCAGTATTTT. Its translation is CASSYSNRGSTDTQYF.

The V call is TRBV6-1, the J call TRBJ1-5; D is possibly TRBD1 (5 bases). The germline V gene has CDR1 MNHNS and CDR2 SASEGT. V was clipped by 4 bases and J by 1 base, with 11 bases between them. The CDR3 runs to 15 residues. CDR3 amino acids: CASSGSRVSNQPQHF. The CDR3 DNA reads TGTGCCAGCAGTGGGAGCAGGGTGAGCAATCAGCCCCAGCATTTT.

This rearrangement joins TRBV5-1 to TRBJ1-1; D is possibly TRBD1 (6 bases). The CDR3 covers 17 residues. Germline CDR1 reads SGHRS; CDR2 reads YFSETQ. V was shortened by 1 base and J by 0 bases, with 16 bases between the two germline ends. CDR3 protein: CASSLRTEIAMNTEAFF. As DNA, the CDR3 is TGCGCCAGCAGCTTGAGGACAGAAATCGCCATGAACACTGAAGCTTTCTTT.

The chain couples TRBV30 to TRBJ1-1; no reliable D call. The CDR3 loop spans 13 amino acids. V was cut by 4 bases and J by 0 bases, with 9 bases left in between. The V gene's germline CDR1 is GTSNPN and CDR2 SVGIG (reference sequence). In nucleotides, the CDR3 is TGTGCCTGGAAATTCGGGTTGAACACTGAAGCTTTCTTT. Protein: CAWKFGLNTEAFF.

This chain links TRBV28 with TRBJ2-3, with D tentatively TRBD2 (5 bases). The V and J ends lost 3 bases and 6 bases respectively, with 13 bases between them. Germline V gene lookup returns CDR1 MDHEN and CDR2 SYDVKM. The CDR3 is 14 amino acids. The chain's CDR3 is CASSFLAGTDTQYF. CDR3 coding DNA: TGTGCCAGCAGTTTTCTCGCGGGTACTGATACGCAGTATTTT.

The rearrangement links TRBV10-3 to TRBJ2-7; no reliable D call. The germline V gene has CDR1 ENHRY and CDR2 SYGVKD. This CDR3 spans 12 amino acids. V gave up 2 bases and J gave up 2 bases, with 4 bases separating them. The CDR3 DNA reads as TGTGCCATCAGTGAGACTACCTACGAGCAGTACTTC. Translating gives CAISETTYEQYF.

V and J are TRBV5-1 and TRBJ2-3; 8 nucleotides agree with TRBD1. The germline CDR1 and CDR2 sequences are SGHRS and YFSETQ. The ends lost 3 bases at V and 4 bases at J; junction bases unmatched: 7. This CDR3 spans 15 amino acids. CDR3 coding DNA: TGCGCCAGCAGCTCCCCGGACAGGGTACCAGATACGCAGTATTTT. Its protein product is CASSSPDRVPDTQYF.

The chain is built from TRBV18 and TRBJ1-2, with D tentatively TRBD1 (6 bases). Trimming left V 2 bases short and J 6 bases short, with 16 bases between. Germline V gene lookup returns CDR1 KGHSH and CDR2 LQKENI. This CDR3 comprises 15 residues. In DNA form, the CDR3 reads TGTGCCAGCTCACCAGGCGGGGGCCCCCTGGATGGCTACACCTTC. Residues: CASSPGGGPLDGYTF. The variable domain in full, completed from reference TRBV18 and TRBJ1-2, reads NAGVMQNPRHLVRRRGQEARLRCSPMKGHSHVYWYRQLPEEGLKFMVYLQKENIIDESGMPKERFSAEFPKEGPSILRIQQVVRGDSAAYFCASSPGGGPLDGYTFGSGTRLTVV.

The chain has TRBV5-1 and TRBJ2-7, with 7 nucleotides matching TRBD1. The V and J ends lost 0 bases and 6 bases, in that order; junction bases with no gene match: 6. Germline V gives CDR1 SGHRS, CDR2 YFSETQ. There are 14 residues in the CDR3. The CDR3 DNA reads as TGCGCCAGCAGCTTGGACAGGGGTCTTCGCGAGCAGTACTTC. It specifies CASSLDRGLREQYF.